This T cell receptor beta chain was obtained from a study of PD-L1 blockade in urothelial cancer. Overall study: Most patients, about 85% of the roughly 30, were males with bladder-origin cancer. Median T cell yield per blood sample was around 130,000 cells.

Time point described: pretreatment peripheral blood. CDR1 is MNHNS and CDR2 is SASEGT in the germline V gene. Trimming at V came to 5 bases and at J to 4 bases, leaving 3 bases not matched to a gene. This CDR3 comprises 14 residues. Notes on the study in general: Below-median TCR clonality that was measured in pretreatment blood predicted better survival.

Spiking each PCR with synthetic TCR analog templates was performed. TCRdb keeps only in-frame clones here, not all; method: immunoSEQ multiplex PCR. This table has about 76,000 clones, almost 90% appearing once. As concerns this clone: Antigen: not known.

This receptor was obtained from a man in his sixties or seventies with urothelial cancer. The input for sequencing was PBMCs, taken around atezolizumab (anti-PD-L1) treatment. The V and J genes are TRBV6-1 and TRBJ1-5, with 9 bases aligning to TRBD1. CDR3 sequence reads: CASSLGQGNQPQHF. DNA for the CDR3: TGTGCCAGCAGTCTAGGACAGGGGAATCAGCCCCAGCATTTT.